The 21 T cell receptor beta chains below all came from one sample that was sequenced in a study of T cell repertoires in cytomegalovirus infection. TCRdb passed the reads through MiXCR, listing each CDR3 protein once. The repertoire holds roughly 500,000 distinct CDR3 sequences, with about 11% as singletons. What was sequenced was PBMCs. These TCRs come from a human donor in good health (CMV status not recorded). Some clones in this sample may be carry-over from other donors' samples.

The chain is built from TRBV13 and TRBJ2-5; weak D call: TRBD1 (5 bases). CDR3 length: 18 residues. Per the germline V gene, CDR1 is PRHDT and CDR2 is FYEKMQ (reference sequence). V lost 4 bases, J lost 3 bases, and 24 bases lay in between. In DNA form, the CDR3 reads TGTGCCAGCAGCTCGGCTGGGGAAGGGGAATTTCGAAAAGAGACCCAGTACTTC. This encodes CASSSAGEGEFRKETQYF.

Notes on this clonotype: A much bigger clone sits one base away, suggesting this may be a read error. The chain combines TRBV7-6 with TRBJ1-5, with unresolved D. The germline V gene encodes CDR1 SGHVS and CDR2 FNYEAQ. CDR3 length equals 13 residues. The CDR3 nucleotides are TGTGCCAACAGCTTGGCCACTAATCAGCCCCAGCATTTT. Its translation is CANSLATNQPQHF.

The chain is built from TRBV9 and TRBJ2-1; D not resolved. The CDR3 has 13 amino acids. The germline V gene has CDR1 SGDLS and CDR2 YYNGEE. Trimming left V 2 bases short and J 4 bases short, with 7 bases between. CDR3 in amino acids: CASSVTEYNEQFF. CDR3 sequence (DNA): TGTGCCAGCAGCGTGACGGAGTACAATGAGCAGTTCTTC.

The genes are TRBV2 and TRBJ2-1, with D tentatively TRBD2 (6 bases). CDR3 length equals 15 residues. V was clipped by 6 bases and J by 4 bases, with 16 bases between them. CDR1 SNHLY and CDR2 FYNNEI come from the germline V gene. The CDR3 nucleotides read TGTGCCAGCAGCGCCACTAGAGCGGGTTACAATGAGCAGTTCTTC. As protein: CASSATRAGYNEQFF.

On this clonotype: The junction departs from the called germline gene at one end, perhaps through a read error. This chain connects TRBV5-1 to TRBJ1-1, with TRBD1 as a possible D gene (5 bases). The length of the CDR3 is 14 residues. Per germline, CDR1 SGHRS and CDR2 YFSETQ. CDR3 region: CASSLGGENTVAFF. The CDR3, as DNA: TGCGCCAGCAGCTTGGGGGGGGAGAACACTGTAGCTTTCTTT.

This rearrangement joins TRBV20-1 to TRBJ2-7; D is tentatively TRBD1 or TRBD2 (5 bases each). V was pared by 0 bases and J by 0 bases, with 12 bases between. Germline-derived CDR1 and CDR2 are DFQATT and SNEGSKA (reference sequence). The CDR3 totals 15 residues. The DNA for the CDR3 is TGCAGTGCTAGAGAGTCGGGGCCGGGCTCCTACGAGCAGTACTTC. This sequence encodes CSARESGPGSYEQYF.

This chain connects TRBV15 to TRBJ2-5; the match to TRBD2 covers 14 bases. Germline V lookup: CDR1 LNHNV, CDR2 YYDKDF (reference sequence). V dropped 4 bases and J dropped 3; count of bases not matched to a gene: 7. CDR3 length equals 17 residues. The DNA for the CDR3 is TGTGCCACCAGCAAGGGGACTAGCGGGGGTGTCAAAGAGACCCAGTACTTC. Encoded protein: CATSKGTSGGVKETQYF.

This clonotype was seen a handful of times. The CDR3 here is CASRSGPATEAFF. As DNA, the CDR3 is TGTGCCAGTCGGTCTGGGCCTGCCACTGAAGCTTTCTTT. This chain joins TRBV14 and TRBJ1-1, with no clear D. The CDR3 covers 13 residues. Trimming stripped 9 bases from V and 4 bases from J, with 15 bases between. Per germline, CDR1 SGHDN and CDR2 FVKESK.

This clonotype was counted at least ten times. CDR3 coding DNA: TGTGCCAGCAGCTCCACGGAGGGGGCTCGTACCGGGGAGCTGTTTTTT. It specifies CASSSTEGARTGELFF. The rearrangement uses TRBV7-9 and TRBJ2-2; possible D gene TRBD1, 7 bases. The CDR3 extends over 16 amino acids. Trimming shortened V by 4 bases and J by 5 bases, and 17 bases separated the two germline ends. The V gene's germline CDR1 is SEHNR and CDR2 FQNEAQ (reference sequence).

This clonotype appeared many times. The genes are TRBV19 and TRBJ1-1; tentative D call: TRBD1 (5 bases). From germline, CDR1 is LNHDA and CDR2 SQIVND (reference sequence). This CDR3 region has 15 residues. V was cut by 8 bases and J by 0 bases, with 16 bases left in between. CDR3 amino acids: CASDQGSLMNTEAFF. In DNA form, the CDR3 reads TGTGCCAGTGACCAGGGCTCACTAATGAACACTGAAGCTTTCTTT.

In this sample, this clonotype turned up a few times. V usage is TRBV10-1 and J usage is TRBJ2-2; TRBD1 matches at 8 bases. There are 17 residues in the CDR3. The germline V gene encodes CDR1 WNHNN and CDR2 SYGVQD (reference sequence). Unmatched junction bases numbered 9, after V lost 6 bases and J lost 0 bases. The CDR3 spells CASSGTGHSTNTGELFF. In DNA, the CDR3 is TGCGCCAGCAGCGGGACAGGACATAGTACGAACACCGGGGAGCTGTTTTTT.

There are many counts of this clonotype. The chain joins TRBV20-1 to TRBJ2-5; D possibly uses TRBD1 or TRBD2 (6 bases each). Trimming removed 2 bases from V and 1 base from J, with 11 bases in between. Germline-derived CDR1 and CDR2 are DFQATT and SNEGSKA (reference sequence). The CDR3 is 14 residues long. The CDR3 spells CSARRGAPQETQYF. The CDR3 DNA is TGCAGTGCTAGAAGGGGGGCCCCCCAAGAGACCCAGTACTTC.

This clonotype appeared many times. The CDR3 sequence: CASSEETGGSYEQYF. The CDR3 DNA follows: TGTGCCAGCAGTGAAGAGACAGGGGGGTCCTACGAGCAGTACTTC. J is TRBJ2-7 and V is TRBV6-1; TRBD1 matches 9 bases. The CDR3 covers 15 residues. CDR1 MNHNS and CDR2 SASEGT come from the germline V gene. The junction had 2 bases not matched to a gene; V was cut back by 1 base and J by 1 base.

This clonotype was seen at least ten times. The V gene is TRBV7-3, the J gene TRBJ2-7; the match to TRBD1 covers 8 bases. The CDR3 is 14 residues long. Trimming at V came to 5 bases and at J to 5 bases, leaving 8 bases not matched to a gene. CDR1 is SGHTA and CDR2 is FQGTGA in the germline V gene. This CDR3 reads CASSPPGTGNEQYF. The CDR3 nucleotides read TGTGCCAGCAGCCCCCCCGGGACAGGCAACGAGCAGTACTTC.

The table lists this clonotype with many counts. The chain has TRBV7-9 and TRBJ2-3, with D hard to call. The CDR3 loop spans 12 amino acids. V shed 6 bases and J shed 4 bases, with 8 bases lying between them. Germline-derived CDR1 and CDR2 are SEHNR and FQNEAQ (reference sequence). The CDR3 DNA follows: TGTGCCAGCAGGGGCATAGCAGATACGCAGTATTTT. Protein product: CASRGIADTQYF.

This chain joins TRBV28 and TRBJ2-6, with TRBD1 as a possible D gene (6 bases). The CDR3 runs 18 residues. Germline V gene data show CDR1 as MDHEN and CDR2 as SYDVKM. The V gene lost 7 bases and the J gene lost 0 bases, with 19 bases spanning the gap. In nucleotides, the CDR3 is TGTGCCAGCACCCTCAGCAGGGGAACCCTCTCTGGGGCCAACGTCCTGACTTTC. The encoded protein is CASTLSRGTLSGANVLTF.

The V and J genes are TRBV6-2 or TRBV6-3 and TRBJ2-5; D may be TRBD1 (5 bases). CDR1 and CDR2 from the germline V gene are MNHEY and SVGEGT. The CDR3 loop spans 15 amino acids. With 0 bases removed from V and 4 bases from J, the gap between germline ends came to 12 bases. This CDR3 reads CASSYSAGKGETQYF. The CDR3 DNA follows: TGTGCCAGCAGTTACTCGGCAGGGAAGGGAGAGACCCAGTACTTC.

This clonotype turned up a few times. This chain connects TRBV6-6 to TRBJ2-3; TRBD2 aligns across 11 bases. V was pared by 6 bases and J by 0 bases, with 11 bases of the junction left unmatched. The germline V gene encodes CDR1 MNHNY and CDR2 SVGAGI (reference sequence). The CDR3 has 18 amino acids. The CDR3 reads CASSPTSGAYSSTDTQYF. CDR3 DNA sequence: TGTGCCAGCAGCCCGACTAGCGGGGCGTACTCTAGCACAGATACGCAGTATTTT.

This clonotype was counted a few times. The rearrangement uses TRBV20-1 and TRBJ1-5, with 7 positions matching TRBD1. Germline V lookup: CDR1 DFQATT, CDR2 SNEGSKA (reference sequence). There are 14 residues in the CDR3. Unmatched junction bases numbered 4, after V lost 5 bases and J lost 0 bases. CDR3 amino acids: CSAVRGDSNQPQHF. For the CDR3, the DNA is TGCAGTGCTGTCAGGGGGGATAGCAATCAGCCCCAGCATTTT.

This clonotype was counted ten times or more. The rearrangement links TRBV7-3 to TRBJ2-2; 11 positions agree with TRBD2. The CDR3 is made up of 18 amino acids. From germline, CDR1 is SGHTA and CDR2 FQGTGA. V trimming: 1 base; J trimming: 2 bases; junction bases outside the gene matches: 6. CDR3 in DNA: TGTGCCAGCAGCTTAAAGCCTGGGACTAGCGGAAACACCGGGGAGCTGTTTTTT. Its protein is CASSLKPGTSGNTGELFF.

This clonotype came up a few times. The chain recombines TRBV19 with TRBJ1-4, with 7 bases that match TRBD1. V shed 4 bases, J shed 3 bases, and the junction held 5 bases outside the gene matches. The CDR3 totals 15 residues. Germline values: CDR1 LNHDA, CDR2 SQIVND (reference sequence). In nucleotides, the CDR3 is TGTGCCAGTAGTACCCGACAGGGTCCTAATGAAAAACTGTTTTTT. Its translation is CASSTRQGPNEKLFF.